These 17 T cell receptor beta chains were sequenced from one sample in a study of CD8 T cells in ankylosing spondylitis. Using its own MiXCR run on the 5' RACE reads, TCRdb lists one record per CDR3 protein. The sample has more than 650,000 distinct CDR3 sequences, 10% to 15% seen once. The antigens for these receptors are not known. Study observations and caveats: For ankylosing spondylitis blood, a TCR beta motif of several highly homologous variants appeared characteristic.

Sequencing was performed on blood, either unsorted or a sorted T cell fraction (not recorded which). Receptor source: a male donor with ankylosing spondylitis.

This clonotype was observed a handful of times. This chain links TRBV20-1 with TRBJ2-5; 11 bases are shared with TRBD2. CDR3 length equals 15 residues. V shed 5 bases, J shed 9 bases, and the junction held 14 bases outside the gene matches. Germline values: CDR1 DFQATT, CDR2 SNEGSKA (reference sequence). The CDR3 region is CSAPLLAGGPVAQYF. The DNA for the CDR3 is TGCAGTGCTCCCCTTCTAGCGGGAGGTCCCGTGGCCCAGTACTTC.

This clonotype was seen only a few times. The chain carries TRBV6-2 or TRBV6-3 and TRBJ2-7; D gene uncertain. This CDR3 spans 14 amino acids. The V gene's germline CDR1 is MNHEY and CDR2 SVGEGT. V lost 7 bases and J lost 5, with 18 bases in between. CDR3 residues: CASKGPRLSHEQYF. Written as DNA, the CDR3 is TGTGCCAGCAAGGGCCCCCGTCTAAGCCACGAGCAGTACTTC.

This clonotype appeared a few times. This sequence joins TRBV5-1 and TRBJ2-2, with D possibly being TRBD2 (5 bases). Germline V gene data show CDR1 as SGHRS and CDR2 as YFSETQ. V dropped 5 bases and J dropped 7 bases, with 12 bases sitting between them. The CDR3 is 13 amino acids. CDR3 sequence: CASSLSSGGELFF. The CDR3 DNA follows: TGCGCCAGCAGTCTCTCCAGCGGCGGGGAGCTGTTTTTT.

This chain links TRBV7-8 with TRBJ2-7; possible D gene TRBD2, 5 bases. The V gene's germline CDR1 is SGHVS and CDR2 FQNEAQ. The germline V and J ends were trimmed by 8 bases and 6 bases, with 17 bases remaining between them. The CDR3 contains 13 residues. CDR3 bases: TGTGCCAGCGGTAAGGCTAGCCTCGGCGAGCAGTACTTC. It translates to CASGKASLGEQYF.

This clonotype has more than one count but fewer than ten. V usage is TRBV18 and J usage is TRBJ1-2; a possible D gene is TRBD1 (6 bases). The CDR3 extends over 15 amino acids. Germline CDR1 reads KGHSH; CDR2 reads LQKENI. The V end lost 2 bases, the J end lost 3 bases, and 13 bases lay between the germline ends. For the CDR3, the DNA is TGTGCCAGCTCACCAGTCACAGGGAAGGACTATGGCTACACCTTC. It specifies CASSPVTGKDYGYTF.

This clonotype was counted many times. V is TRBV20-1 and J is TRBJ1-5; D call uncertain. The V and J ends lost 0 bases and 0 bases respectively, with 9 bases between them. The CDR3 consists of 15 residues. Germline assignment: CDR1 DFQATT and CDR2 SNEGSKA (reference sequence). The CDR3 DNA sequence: TGCAGTGCTAGAGATCGGGCCAATAGCAATCAGCCCCAGCATTTT. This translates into CSARDRANSNQPQHF.

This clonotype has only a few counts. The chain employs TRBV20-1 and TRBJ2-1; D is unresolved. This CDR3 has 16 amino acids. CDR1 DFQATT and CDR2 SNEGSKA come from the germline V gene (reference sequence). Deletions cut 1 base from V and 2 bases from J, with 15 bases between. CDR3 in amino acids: CSARGRVGATYNEQFF. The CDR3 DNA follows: TGCAGTGCTAGAGGGAGAGTGGGCGCCACCTACAATGAGCAGTTCTTC.

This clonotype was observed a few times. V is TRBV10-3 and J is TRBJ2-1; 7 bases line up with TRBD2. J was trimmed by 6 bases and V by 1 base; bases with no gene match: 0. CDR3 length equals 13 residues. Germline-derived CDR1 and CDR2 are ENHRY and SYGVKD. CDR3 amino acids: CAISEWTSNEQFF. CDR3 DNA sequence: TGTGCCATCAGTGAGTGGACTAGCAATGAGCAGTTCTTC.

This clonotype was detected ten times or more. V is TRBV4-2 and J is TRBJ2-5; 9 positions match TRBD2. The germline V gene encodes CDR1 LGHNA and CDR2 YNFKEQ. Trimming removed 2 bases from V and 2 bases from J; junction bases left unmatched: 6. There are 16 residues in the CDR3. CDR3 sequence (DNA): TGTGCCAGCAGCCAACCTGTTGCGGGGGGGCAAGAGACCCAGTACTTC. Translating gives CASSQPVAGGQETQYF.

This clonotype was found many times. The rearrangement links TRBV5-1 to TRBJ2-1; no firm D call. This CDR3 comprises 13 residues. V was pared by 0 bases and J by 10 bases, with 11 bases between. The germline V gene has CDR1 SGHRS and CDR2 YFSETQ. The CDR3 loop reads CASSLAPRTEQFF. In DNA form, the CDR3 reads TGCGCCAGCAGCTTGGCGCCTAGGACGGAGCAGTTCTTC.

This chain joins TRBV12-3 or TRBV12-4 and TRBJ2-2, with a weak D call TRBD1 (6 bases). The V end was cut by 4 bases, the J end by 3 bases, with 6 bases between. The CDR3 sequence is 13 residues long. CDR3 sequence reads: CASSWTDTGELFF. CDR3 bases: TGTGCCAGCAGTTGGACAGACACCGGGGAGCTGTTTTTT.

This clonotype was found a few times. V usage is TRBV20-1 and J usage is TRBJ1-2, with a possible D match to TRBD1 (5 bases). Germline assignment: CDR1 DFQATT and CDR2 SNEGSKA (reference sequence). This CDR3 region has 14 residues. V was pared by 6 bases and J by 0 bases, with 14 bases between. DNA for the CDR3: TGCAGTGCAACAGGCGCAGTGACTAACTATGGCTACACCTTC. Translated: CSATGAVTNYGYTF.

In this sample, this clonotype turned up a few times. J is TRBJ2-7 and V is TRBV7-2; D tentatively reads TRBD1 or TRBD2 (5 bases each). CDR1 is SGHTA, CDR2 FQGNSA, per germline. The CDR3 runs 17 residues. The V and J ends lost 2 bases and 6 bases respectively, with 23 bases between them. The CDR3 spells CASSLSLTGTTAVEQYF. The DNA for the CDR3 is TGTGCCAGCAGCTTATCCCTAACCGGGACCACAGCGGTCGAGCAGTACTTC.

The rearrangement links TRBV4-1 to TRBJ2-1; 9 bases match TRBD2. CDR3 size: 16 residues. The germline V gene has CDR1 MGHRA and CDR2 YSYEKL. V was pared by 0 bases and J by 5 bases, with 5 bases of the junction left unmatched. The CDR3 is CASSQERLAVDNEQFF. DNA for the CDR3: TGCGCCAGCAGCCAAGAAAGACTAGCGGTCGACAATGAGCAGTTCTTC.

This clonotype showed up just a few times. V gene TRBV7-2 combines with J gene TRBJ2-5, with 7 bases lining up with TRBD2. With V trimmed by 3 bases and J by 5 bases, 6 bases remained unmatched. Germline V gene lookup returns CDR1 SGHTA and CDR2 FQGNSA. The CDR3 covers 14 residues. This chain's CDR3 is CASSFWEGRETQYF. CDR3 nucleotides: TGTGCCAGCAGCTTCTGGGAGGGCCGGGAGACCCAGTACTTC.

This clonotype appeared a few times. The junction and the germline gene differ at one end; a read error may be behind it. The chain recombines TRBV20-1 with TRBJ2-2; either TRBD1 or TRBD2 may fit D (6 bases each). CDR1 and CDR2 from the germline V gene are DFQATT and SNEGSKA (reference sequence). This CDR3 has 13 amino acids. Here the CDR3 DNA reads TGCAGTGCCAGAGGGGGGCCTACCGGGGAGCTGTTTTTT. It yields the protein CSARGGPTGELFF.

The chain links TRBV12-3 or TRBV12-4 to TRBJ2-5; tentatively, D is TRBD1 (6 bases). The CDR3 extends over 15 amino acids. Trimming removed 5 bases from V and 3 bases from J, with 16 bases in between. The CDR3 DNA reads TGTGCCAGCAGTGAACTCAGGGGCCCAGAAGAGACCCAGTACTTC. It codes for CASSELRGPEETQYF.